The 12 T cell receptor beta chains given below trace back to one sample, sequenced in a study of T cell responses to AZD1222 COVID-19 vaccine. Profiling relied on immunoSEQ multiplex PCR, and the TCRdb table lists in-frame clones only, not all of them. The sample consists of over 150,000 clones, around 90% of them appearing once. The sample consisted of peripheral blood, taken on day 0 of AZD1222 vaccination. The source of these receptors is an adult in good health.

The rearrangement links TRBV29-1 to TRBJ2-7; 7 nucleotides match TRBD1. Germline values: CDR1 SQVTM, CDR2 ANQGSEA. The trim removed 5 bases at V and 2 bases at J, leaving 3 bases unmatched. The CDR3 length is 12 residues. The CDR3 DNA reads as TGCAGCGTTAGACAGGGTACCTACGAGCAGTACTTC. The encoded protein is CSVRQGTYEQYF.

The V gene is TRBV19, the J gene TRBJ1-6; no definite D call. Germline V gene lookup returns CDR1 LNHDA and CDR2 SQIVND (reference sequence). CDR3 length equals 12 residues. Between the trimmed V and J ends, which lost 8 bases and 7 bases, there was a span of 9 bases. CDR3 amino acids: CASGRVNSPLHF. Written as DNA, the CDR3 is TGTGCCAGTGGAAGGGTAAATTCACCCCTCCACTTT.

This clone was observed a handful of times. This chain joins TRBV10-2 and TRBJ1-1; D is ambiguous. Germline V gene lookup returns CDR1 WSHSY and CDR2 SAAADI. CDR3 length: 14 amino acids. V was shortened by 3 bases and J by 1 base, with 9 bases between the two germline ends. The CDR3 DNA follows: TGCGCCAGCAGTGATGTCAGGTCGAACACTGAAGCTTTCTTT. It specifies CASSDVRSNTEAFF.

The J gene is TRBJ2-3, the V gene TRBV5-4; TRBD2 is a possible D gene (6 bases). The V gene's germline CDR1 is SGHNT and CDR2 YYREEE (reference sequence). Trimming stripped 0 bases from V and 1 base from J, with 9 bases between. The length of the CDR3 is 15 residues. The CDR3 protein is CASSLVWGGTDTQYF. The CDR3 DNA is TGTGCCAGCAGCTTGGTGTGGGGGGGCACAGATACGCAGTATTTT.

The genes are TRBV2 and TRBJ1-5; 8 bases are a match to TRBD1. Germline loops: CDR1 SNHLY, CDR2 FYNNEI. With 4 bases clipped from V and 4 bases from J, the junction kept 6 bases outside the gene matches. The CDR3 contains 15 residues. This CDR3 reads CASSGPGTGNQPQHF. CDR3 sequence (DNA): TGTGCCAGCAGTGGTCCCGGGACAGGAAATCAGCCCCAGCATTTT.

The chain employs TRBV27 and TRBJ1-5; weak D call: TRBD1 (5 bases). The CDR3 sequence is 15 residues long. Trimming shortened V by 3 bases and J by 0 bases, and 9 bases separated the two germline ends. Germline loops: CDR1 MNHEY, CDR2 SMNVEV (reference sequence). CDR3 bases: TGTGCCAGCAGTTTCATCGGGGGTAGCAATCAGCCCCAGCATTTT. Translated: CASSFIGGSNQPQHF.

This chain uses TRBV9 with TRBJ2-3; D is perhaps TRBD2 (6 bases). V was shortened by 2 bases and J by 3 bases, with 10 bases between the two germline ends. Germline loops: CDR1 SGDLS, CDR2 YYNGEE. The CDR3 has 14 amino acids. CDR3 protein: CASSVVGGTDTQYF. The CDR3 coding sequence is TGTGCCAGCAGCGTGGTGGGGGGAACAGATACGCAGTATTTT.

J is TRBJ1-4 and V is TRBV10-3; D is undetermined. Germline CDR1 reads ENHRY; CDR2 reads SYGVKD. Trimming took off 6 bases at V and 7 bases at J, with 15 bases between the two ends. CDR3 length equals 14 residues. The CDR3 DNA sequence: TGTGCCATCAGAGCCTCGGGAGGTGGTGAAAAACTGTTTTTT. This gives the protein CAIRASGGGEKLFF.

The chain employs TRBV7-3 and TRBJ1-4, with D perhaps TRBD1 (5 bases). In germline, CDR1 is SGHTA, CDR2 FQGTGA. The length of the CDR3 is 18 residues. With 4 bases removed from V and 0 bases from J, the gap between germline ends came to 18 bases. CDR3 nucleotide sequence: TGTGCCAGCAGCTGTACGACCGACAGCGCAGCAACTAATGAAAAACTGTTTTTT. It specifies CASSCTTDSAATNEKLFF. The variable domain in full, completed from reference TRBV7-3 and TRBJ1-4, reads GAGVSQTPSNKVTEKGKYVELRCDPISGHTALYWYRQSLGQGPEFLIYFQGTGAADDSGLPNDRFFAVRPEGSVSTLKIQRTERGDSAVYLCASSCTTDSAATNEKLFFGSGTQLSVL.

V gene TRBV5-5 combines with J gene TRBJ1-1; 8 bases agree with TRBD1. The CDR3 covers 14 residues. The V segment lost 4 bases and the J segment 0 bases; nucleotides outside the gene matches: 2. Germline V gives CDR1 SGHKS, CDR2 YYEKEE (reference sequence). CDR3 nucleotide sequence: TGTGCCAGCAGCCGGACAGGGCTGAACACTGAAGCTTTCTTT. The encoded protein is CASSRTGLNTEAFF.

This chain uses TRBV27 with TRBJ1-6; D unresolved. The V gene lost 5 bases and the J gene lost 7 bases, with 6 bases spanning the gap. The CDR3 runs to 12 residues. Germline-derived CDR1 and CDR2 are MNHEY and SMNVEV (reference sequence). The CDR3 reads CASSLQNSPLHF. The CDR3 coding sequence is TGTGCCAGCAGTCTACAGAATTCACCCCTCCACTTT.

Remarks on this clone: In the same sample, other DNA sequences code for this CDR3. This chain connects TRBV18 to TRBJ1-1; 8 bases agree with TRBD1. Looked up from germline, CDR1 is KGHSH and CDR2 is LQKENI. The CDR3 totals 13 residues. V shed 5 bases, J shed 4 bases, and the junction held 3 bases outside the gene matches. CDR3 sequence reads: CASSSTGGTEAFF. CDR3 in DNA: TGTGCCAGCTCATCAACAGGGGGCACTGAAGCTTTCTTT.